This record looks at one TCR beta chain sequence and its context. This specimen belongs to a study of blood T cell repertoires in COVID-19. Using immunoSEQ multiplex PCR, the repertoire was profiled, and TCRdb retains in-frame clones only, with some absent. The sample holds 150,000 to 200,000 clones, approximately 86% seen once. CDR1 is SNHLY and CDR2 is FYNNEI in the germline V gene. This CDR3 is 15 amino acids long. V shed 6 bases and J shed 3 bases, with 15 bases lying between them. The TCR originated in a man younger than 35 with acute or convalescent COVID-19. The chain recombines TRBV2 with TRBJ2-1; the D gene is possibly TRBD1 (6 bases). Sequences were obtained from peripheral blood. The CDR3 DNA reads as TGTGCCAGCAGGCCGGGACATCGGAACTACAATGAGCAGTTCTTC. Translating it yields CASRPGHRNYNEQFF.